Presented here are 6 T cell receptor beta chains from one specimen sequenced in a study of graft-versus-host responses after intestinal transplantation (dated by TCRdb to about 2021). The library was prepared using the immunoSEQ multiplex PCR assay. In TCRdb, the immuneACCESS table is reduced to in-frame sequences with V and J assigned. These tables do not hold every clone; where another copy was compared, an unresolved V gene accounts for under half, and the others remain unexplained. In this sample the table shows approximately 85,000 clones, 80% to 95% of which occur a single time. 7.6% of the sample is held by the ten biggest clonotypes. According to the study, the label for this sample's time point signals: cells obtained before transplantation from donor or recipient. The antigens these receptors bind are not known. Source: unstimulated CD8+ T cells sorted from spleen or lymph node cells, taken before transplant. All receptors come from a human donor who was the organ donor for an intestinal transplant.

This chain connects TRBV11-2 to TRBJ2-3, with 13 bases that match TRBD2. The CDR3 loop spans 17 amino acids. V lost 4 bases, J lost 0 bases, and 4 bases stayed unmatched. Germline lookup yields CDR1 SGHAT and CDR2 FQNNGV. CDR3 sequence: CASSWTSGGLSTDTQYF. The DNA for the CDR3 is TGTGCCAGCAGCTGGACTAGCGGGGGCCTTAGCACAGATACGCAGTATTTT. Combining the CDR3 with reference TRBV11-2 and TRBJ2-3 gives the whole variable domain EAGVAQSPRYKIIEKRQSVAFWCNPISGHATLYWYQQILGQGPKLLIQFQNNGVVDDSQLPKDRFSAERLKGVDSTLKIQPAKLEDSAVYLCASSWTSGGLSTDTQYFGPGTRLTVL.

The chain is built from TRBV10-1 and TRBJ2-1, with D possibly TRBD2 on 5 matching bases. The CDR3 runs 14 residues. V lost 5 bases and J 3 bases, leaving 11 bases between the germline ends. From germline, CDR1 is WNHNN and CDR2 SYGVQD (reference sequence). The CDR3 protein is CASSPDSLYNEQFF. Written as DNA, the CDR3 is TGCGCCAGCAGTCCGGACTCGCTCTACAATGAGCAGTTCTTC.

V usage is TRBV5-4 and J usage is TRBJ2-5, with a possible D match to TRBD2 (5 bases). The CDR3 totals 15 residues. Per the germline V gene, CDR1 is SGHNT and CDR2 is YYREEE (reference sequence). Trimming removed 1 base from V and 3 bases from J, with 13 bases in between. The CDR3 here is CASSLWRVGEETQYF. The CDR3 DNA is TGTGCCAGCAGCTTGTGGCGGGTTGGGGAAGAGACCCAGTACTTC.

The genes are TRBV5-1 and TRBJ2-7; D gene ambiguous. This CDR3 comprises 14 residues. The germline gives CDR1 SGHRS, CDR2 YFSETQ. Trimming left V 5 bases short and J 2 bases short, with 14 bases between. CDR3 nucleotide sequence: TGCGCCAGCAGTCCTGGACCCGAGGCCTACGAGCAGTACTTC. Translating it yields CASSPGPEAYEQYF.

DNA of the CDR3: TGTGCCAGCAGCCAACCGGGAATCATGAACACTGAAGCTTTCTTT. Translation gives CASSQPGIMNTEAFF. The chain employs TRBV11-3 and TRBJ1-1; unclear D gene. Trimming left V 5 bases short and J 0 bases short, with 13 bases between. Germline V gene data show CDR1 as SGHNT and CDR2 as YENEEA. The CDR3 totals 15 residues. Using reference TRBV11-3 and TRBJ1-1 for the parts outside the CDR3, the full variable domain is EAGVVQSPRYKIIEKKQPVAFWCNPISGHNTLYWYLQNLGQGPELLIRYENEEAVDDSQLPKDRFSAERLKGVDSTLKIQPAELGDSAVYLCASSQPGIMNTEAFFGQGTRLTVV.

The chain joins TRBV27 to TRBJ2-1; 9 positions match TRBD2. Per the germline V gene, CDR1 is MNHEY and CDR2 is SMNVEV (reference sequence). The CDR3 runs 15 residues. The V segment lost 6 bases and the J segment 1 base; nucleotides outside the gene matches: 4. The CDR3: CASSYLAGSYNEQFF. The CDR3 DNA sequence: TGTGCCAGCAGCTACCTAGCGGGATCCTACAATGAGCAGTTCTTC.